This entry lists 29 T cell receptor beta chains sequenced from one sample in a study of cytomegalovirus exposure and HLA in healthy donors. PCR used 60 Vbeta primers and 13 Jbeta primers. The protocol was immunoSEQ multiplex PCR, while the TCRdb copy is restricted to in-frame clones and leaves out a portion. Of about 160,000 clones in the sample, about 75% were seen once. Sequencing was done on a sample of PBMCs. Source of these receptors: a woman in her fifties or sixties in good health and CMV-seropositive.

The CDR3 spells CASSIWGRAASGYTF. The CDR3 DNA reads as TGTGCCAGTAGTATTTGGGGCCGCGCCGCTAGTGGCTACACCTTC. This sequence joins TRBV19 and TRBJ1-2, with a weak D call TRBD1 (5 bases). This CDR3 is built from 15 residues. The V gene lost 3 bases and the J gene lost 7 bases, with 18 bases spanning the gap. CDR1 LNHDA and CDR2 SQIVND come from the germline V gene (reference sequence).

The chain combines TRBV5-4 with TRBJ2-7; 11 nucleotides align to TRBD2. V lost 5 bases to trimming and J lost 5 bases; unmatched junction nucleotides: 0. The CDR3 is 12 residues long. Germline V gene lookup returns CDR1 SGHNT and CDR2 YYREEE (reference sequence). The CDR3: CASRGLADEQYF. As DNA, the CDR3 is TGTGCCAGCAGGGGACTAGCGGACGAGCAGTACTTC.

The chain is built from TRBV4-1 and TRBJ2-1; D may be TRBD2 (5 bases). V was clipped by 4 bases and J by 0 bases, with 16 bases between them. Germline V lookup: CDR1 MGHRA, CDR2 YSYEKL. The CDR3 is 17 residues long. The CDR3 nucleotides read TGCGCCAGCAGCCCGGGGATAGCGCGGAGCTCCTACAATGAGCAGTTCTTC. Encoded protein: CASSPGIARSSYNEQFF.

CDR3 bases: TGTGCCAGCAGTGCAGGGGTCGTTGGCTACACCTTC. Protein: CASSAGVVGYTF. The chain employs TRBV2 and TRBJ1-2; maybe TRBD1 (6 bases). Germline loops: CDR1 SNHLY, CDR2 FYNNEI. The CDR3 runs to 12 residues. V was pared by 4 bases and J by 7 bases, with 10 bases between.

The V gene is TRBV19, the J gene TRBJ2-7, with TRBD1 matching over 9 bases. Losses at the gene ends were 4 bases for V and 5 bases for J; bases not matched to a gene: 3. The length of the CDR3 is 13 residues. The germline V gene encodes CDR1 LNHDA and CDR2 SQIVND (reference sequence). The CDR3 sequence is CASSTQGADEQYF. CDR3 in DNA: TGTGCCAGTAGTACACAGGGGGCAGACGAGCAGTACTTC.

The chain couples TRBV21-1 to TRBJ2-7; the table calls TRBD2, which could not be checked here. TRBV21-1 is termed a pseudogene. The CDR3 is made up of 14 amino acids. Here the CDR3 reads CASSKARLTYEQYF. Here the CDR3 DNA reads TGTGCCAGCAGCAAAGCGCGTCTGACTTACGAGCAGTACTTC.

The chain recombines TRBV18 with TRBJ1-2; TRBD1 might be the D (6 bases). This CDR3 is built from 13 residues. CDR1 and CDR2 from the germline V gene are KGHSH and LQKENI. The ends were cut back, 2 bases at V and 3 bases at J, with 7 bases in the middle. The CDR3 loop reads CASSPDRYYGYTF. CDR3 DNA sequence: TGTGCCAGCTCACCAGACAGGTACTATGGCTACACCTTC.

The rearrangement joins TRBV7-8 to TRBJ1-2; D might be TRBD1 (5 bases). V lost 5 bases and J lost 6, with 25 bases in between. Germline V gene lookup returns CDR1 SGHVS and CDR2 FQNEAQ. The CDR3 runs to 17 residues. CDR3 protein: CASSIPTGGLAINGYTF. The CDR3 DNA follows: TGTGCCAGCAGCATACCCACGGGGGGACTTGCGATAAATGGCTACACCTTC.

The chain links TRBV9 to TRBJ1-1; the D is unclear. CDR3 length: 15 residues. Germline V gene lookup returns CDR1 SGDLS and CDR2 YYNGEE. V was clipped by 0 bases and J by 6 bases, with 15 bases between them. In DNA, the CDR3 is TGTGCCAGCAGCGTAGTAGACGGGATGAGGGCTGAAGCTTTCTTT. Its translation is CASSVVDGMRAEAFF.

The CDR3 spells CASSPHTINEQFF. DNA for the CDR3: TGTGCCAGCAGCCCGCACACCATCAATGAGCAGTTCTTC. This sequence joins TRBV7-9 and TRBJ2-1; no firm D call. Trimming removed 5 bases at V and 6 bases at J, with 11 bases between. From germline, CDR1 is SEHNR and CDR2 FQNEAQ (reference sequence). This CDR3 spans 13 amino acids. Full variable domain (missing parts from reference TRBV7-9 and TRBJ2-1): DTGVSQNPRHKITKRGQNVTFRCDPISEHNRLYWYRQTLGQGPEFLTYFQNEAQLEKSRLLSDRFSAERPKGSFSTLEIQRTEQGDSAMYLCASSPHTINEQFFGPGTRLTVL.

The CDR3 DNA sequence: TGCAGCGTTGAAGACGGCCCGGGACAGACTAATGGCTACACCTTC. Encoded protein: CSVEDGPGQTNGYTF. The chain is built from TRBV29-1 and TRBJ1-2; 7 bases map to TRBD1. CDR3 length equals 15 residues. CDR1 and CDR2 (germline): SQVTM, ANQGSEA. V trimming: 0 bases; J trimming: 6 bases; junction bases outside the gene matches: 10.

The sample holds a few counts of this clone. The CDR3 region has the DNA TGTGCCAGCTCAGCCGGACAGGGGTCAAACAATGAGCAGTTCTTC. Protein product: CASSAGQGSNNEQFF. The J gene is TRBJ2-1, the V gene TRBV18; TRBD1 matches at 9 bases. The V segment lost 5 bases and the J segment 5 bases; nucleotides outside the gene matches: 7. Germline values: CDR1 KGHSH, CDR2 LQKENI. The CDR3 covers 15 residues.

This clone was recorded only once. J is TRBJ1-1 and V is TRBV5-4, with D uncertain. V was pared by 2 bases and J by 5 bases, with 10 bases between. This CDR3 comprises 13 residues. The germline CDR1 and CDR2 sequences are SGHNT and YYREEE (reference sequence). The CDR3 nucleotides read TGTGCCAGCAGCTTTGACACGGGGACTGAAGCTTTCTTT. It is translated as CASSFDTGTEAFF.

The CDR3 loop is CASSLRGLGDEKLFF. CDR3 sequence (DNA): TGTGCCAGCAGCCTTCGTGGCTTAGGGGATGAAAAACTGTTTTTT. The V call is TRBV28, the J call TRBJ1-4; a possible D gene is TRBD1 (5 bases). The CDR3 consists of 15 residues. Trimming removed 6 bases at V and 6 bases at J, with 17 bases between. Germline V gene sequence: CDR1 MDHEN, CDR2 SYDVKM. The full variable domain, completed using reference TRBV28 and TRBJ1-4, is DVKVTQSSRYLVKRTGEKVFLECVQDMDHENMFWYRQDPGLGLRLIYFSYDVKMKEKGDIPEGYSVSREKKERFSLILESASTNQTSMYLCASSLRGLGDEKLFFGSGTQLSVL.

This clone was seen a handful of times. The chain links TRBV7-9 to TRBJ1-4; a weak D match, TRBD1 (5 bases). V was cut by 2 bases and J by 7 bases, with 14 bases left in between. Germline CDR1 and CDR2: SEHNR and FQNEAQ (reference sequence). The CDR3 covers 15 residues. CDR3 coding DNA: TGTGCCAGCAGCTTATCCTTGACCGGGGGTGAAAAACTGTTTTTT. Translation gives CASSLSLTGGEKLFF.

This clone was seen a few times. The chain links TRBV27 to TRBJ1-2, with D possibly being TRBD1 (6 bases). Trimming left V 2 bases short and J 4 bases short, with 14 bases between. The CDR3 is made up of 15 amino acids. In germline, CDR1 is MNHEY, CDR2 SMNVEV (reference sequence). CDR3 DNA: TGTGCCAGCAGTTTACAGGGAGGGGGGCCCTATGGCTACACCTTC. This encodes CASSLQGGGPYGYTF.

J is TRBJ2-5 and V is TRBV6-4; TRBD1 agrees at 7 bases. CDR3 length: 16 amino acids. Germline V gene sequence: CDR1 MRHNA, CDR2 SNTAGT. The V segment lost 2 bases and the J segment 2 bases; nucleotides outside the gene matches: 8. The CDR3 reads CASSDPWGQQQETQYF. The CDR3 region has the DNA TGTGCCAGCAGTGACCCTTGGGGACAGCAACAAGAGACCCAGTACTTC.

This clone turned up a few times. The chain recombines TRBV23-1 with TRBJ2-7, with D possibly TRBD1 on 6 matching bases. TRBV23-1 falls under the ORF class, with uncertain function. Trimming cost V 3 bases and J 2 bases, with 17 bases left between them. The CDR3 loop spans 16 amino acids. Here the CDR3 DNA reads TGCGCCAGCAGTCATCCCGCTATAGGGGGTCCCTACGAGCAGTACTTC. This translates into CASSHPAIGGPYEQYF.

J is TRBJ1-3 and V is TRBV29-1; D ambiguous. Germline values: CDR1 SQVTM, CDR2 ANQGSEA. The length of the CDR3 is 13 residues. V shed 1 base and J shed 1 base, with 5 bases lying between them. The CDR3 DNA reads TGCAGCGTTGAAGGAGGGTCTGGAAACACCATATATTTT. Encoded protein: CSVEGGSGNTIYF.

The chain uses TRBV19 and TRBJ2-3; D is perhaps TRBD2 (5 bases). V shed 8 bases and J shed 7 bases, with 10 bases lying between them. The CDR3 totals 11 residues. Germline CDR1 and CDR2: LNHDA and SQIVND (reference sequence). The CDR3 reads CASSGLYTQYF. CDR3 DNA: TGTGCCAGTTCGGGGTTGTATACGCAGTATTTT. The full variable domain, in which reference TRBV19 and TRBJ2-3 provide the parts outside the CDR3, is DGGITQSPKYLFRKEGQNVTLSCEQNLNHDAMYWYRQDPGQGLRLIYYSQIVNDFQKGDIAEGYSVSREKKESFPLTVTSAQKNPTAFYLCASSGLYTQYFGPGTRLTVL.

This chain links TRBV7-8 with TRBJ2-3, with D possibly TRBD2 on 5 matching bases. Germline lookup yields CDR1 SGHVS and CDR2 FQNEAQ. Trimming took 5 bases from V and 3 from J, leaving 12 bases between them. The CDR3 is 14 residues long. Here the CDR3 reads CASSPIGETDTQYF. CDR3 coding DNA: TGTGCCAGCAGCCCAATCGGGGAGACAGATACGCAGTATTTT.

The V and J genes are TRBV7-9 and TRBJ2-3, with 7 bases aligning to TRBD1. The trim removed 3 bases at V and 4 bases at J, leaving 10 bases unmatched. Germline CDR1 is SEHNR and CDR2 is FQNEAQ (reference sequence). The length of the CDR3 is 16 residues. Here the CDR3 DNA reads TGTGCCAGCAGCTTTTTCCCACAGGGGATGTCAGATACGCAGTATTTT. This translates into CASSFFPQGMSDTQYF.

The chain recombines TRBV13 with TRBJ1-6; D ambiguous. Per the germline V gene, CDR1 is PRHDT and CDR2 is FYEKMQ (reference sequence). V lost 2 bases to trimming and J lost 9 bases, with 11 bases between them. CDR3 length: 14 amino acids. The CDR3 sequence: CASSLTISGSPLHF. The CDR3, as DNA: TGTGCCAGCAGCTTAACAATCTCGGGTTCACCCCTCCACTTT.

The chain has TRBV6-1 and TRBJ2-2, with 7 bases identical to TRBD2. The CDR3 covers 15 residues. Germline CDR1 and CDR2: MNHNS and SASEGT. Losses at the gene ends were 10 bases for V and 1 base for J; bases not matched to a gene: 9. CDR3 region: CAITTGTKNTGELFF. CDR3 coding DNA: TGTGCCATTACGACCGGGACTAAGAACACCGGGGAGCTGTTTTTT.

This clone was picked up one time. The CDR3: CASSLAEGANNSPLHF. In DNA form, the CDR3 reads TGTGCCAGCAGCTTAGCGGAGGGGGCGAACAATTCACCCCTCCACTTT. The chain uses TRBV7-8 and TRBJ1-6; TRBD1 matches 7 bases. This CDR3 is 16 amino acids long. With 0 bases clipped from V and 7 bases from J, the junction kept 6 bases outside the gene matches. Germline CDR1 SGHVS, CDR2 FQNEAQ.

This clone has a single count. V and J are TRBV2 and TRBJ2-3, with 7 bases fitting TRBD1. The trim removed 5 bases at V and 1 base at J, leaving 3 bases unmatched. CDR1 and CDR2 (germline): SNHLY, FYNNEI. This CDR3 comprises 14 residues. The CDR3 bases are TGTGCCAGCAGTTACGGACAGGGCACAGATACGCAGTATTTT. Its translation is CASSYGQGTDTQYF.

The chain combines TRBV9 with TRBJ2-2; D unresolved. The ends were cut back, 0 bases at V and 3 bases at J, with 9 bases in the middle. Germline V gives CDR1 SGDLS, CDR2 YYNGEE. This CDR3 is built from 15 residues. The CDR3 region is CASSVARQDTGELFF. As DNA, the CDR3 is TGTGCCAGCAGCGTAGCGAGACAAGACACCGGGGAGCTGTTTTTT.

The V gene is TRBV7-6, the J gene TRBJ2-7; 12 positions match TRBD2. Germline V gives CDR1 SGHVS, CDR2 FNYEAQ. After removal of 1 base from V and 4 bases from J, the junction contained 5 bases not matched to a gene. The CDR3 has 16 amino acids. CDR3 DNA sequence: TGTGCCAGCAGCTTAGTTCGGACTAGCGGGATATACGAGCAGTACTTC. Amino acids: CASSLVRTSGIYEQYF.

V usage is TRBV27 and J usage is TRBJ2-7, with 10 nucleotides matching TRBD1. Per germline, CDR1 MNHEY and CDR2 SMNVEV (reference sequence). The CDR3 totals 13 residues. V was clipped by 3 bases and J by 5 bases; unmatched bases: 1. DNA for the CDR3: TGTGCCAGCAGTTTGGACAGGGGGAACGAGCAGTACTTC. This encodes CASSLDRGNEQYF.